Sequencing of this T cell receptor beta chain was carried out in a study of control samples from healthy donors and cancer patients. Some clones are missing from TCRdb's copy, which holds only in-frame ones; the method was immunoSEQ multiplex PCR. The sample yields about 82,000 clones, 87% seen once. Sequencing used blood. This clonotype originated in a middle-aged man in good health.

CDR3 in amino acids: CASSLGWDDEQFF. The CDR3 bases are TGTGCCAGCAGTTTAGGGTGGGACGATGAGCAGTTCTTC. The chain links TRBV12-3 or TRBV12-4 to TRBJ2-1; either TRBD1 or TRBD2 may supply D (5 bases each). Trimming took 1 base from V and 8 from J, leaving 9 bases between them. The CDR3 totals 13 residues.